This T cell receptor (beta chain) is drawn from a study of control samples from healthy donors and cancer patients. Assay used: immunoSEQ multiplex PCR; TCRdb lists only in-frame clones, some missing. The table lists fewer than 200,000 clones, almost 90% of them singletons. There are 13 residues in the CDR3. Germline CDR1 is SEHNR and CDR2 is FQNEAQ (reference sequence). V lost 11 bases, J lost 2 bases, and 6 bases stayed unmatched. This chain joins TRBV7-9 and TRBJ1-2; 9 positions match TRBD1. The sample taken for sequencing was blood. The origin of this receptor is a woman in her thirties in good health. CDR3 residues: CAGAGTGNYGYTF. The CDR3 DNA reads TGTGCCGGCGCCGGGACAGGGAACTATGGCTACACCTTC.